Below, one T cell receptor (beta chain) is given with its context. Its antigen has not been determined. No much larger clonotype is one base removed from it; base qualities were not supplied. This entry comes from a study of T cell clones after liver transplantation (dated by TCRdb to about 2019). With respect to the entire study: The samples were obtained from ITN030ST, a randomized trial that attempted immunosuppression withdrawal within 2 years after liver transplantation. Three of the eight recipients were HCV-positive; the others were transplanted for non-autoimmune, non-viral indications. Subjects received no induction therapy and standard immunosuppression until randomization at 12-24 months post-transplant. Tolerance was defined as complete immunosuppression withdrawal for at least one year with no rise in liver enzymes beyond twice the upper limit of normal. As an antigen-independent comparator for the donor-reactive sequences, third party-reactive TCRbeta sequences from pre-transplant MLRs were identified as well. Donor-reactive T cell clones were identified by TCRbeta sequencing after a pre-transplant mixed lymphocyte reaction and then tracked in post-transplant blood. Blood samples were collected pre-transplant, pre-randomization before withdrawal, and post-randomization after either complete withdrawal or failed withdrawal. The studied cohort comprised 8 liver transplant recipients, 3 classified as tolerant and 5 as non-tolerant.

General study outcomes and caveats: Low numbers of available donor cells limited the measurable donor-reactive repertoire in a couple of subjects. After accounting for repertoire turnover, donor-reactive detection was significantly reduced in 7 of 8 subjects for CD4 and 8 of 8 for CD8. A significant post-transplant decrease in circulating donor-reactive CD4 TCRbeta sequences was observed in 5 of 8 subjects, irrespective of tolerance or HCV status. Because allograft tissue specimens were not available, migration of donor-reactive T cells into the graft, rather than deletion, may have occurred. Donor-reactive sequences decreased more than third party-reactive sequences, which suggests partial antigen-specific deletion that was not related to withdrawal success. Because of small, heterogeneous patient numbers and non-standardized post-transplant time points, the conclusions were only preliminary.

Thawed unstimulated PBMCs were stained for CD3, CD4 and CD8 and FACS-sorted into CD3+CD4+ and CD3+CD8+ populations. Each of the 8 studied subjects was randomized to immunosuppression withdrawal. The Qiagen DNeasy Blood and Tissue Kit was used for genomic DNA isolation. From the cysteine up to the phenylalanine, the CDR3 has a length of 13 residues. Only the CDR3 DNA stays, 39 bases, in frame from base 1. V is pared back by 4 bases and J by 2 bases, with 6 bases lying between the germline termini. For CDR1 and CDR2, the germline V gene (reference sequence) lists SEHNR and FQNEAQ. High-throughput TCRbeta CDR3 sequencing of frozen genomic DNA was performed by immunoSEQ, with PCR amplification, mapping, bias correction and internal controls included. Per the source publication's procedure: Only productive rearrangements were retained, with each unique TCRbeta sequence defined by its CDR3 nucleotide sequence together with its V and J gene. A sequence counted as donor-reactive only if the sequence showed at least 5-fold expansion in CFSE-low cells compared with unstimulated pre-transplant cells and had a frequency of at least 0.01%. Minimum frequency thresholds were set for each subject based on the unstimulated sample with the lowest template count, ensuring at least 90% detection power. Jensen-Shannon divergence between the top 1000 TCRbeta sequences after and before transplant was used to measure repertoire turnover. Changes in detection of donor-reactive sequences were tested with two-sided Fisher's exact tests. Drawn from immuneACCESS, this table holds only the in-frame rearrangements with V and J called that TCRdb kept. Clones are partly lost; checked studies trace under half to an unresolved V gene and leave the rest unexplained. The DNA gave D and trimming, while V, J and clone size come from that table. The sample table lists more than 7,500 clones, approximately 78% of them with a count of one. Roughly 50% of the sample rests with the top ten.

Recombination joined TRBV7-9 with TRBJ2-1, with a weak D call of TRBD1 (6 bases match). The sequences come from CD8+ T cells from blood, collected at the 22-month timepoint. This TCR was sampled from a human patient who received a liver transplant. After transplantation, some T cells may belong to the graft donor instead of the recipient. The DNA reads TGTGCCAGCAGCTGGACAGCCTACAATGAGCAGTTCTTC. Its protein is CASSWTAYNEQFF. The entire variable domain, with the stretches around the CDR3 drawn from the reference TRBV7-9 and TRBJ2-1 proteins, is DTGVSQNPRHKITKRGQNVTFRCDPISEHNRLYWYRQTLGQGPEFLTYFQNEAQLEKSRLLSDRFSAERPKGSFSTLEIQRTEQGDSAMYLCASSWTAYNEQFFGPGTRLTVL.